This record covers a single T cell receptor beta chain. At one end, the junction sequence differs from germline, possibly due to a read error. This sample is drawn from a study of blood T cell repertoires in COVID-19. Study as a whole: The cDNA or gDNA used as material had been derived from T cells, B-cell-depleted T cells, or PBMCs.

Sequenced by immunoSEQ multiplex PCR; TCRdb stores in-frame clones only, minus some. Of about 220,000 clones in the sample, 83% were seen once. The sample consisted of PBMCs or T cells enriched from blood (not recorded which). This TCR was recovered from a woman aged 45-65 years who had been exposed to COVID-19.

The CDR3 loop reads CASSYSRVLKDTQYF. CDR3 in DNA: TGCGCCAGCAGTTACTCCCGGGTTTTGAAAGATACGCAGTATTTT. V and J are TRBV6-2 or TRBV6-3 and TRBJ2-3; no clear D gene. CDR3 size: 15 residues. CDR1 MNHEY and CDR2 SVGEGT come from the germline V gene.